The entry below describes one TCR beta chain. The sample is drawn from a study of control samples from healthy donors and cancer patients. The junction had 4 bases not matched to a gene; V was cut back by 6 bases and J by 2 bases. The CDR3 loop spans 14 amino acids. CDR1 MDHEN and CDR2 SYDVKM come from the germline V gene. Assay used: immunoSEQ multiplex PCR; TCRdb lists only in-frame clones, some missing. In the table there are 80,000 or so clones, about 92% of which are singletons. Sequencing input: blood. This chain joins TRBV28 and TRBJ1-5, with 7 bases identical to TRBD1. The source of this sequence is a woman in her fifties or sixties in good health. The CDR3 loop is CASRRTGGNQPQHF. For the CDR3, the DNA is TGTGCCAGCAGGCGAACAGGGGGCAATCAGCCCCAGCATTTT. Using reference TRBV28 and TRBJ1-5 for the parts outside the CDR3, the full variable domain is DVKVTQSSRYLVKRTGEKVFLECVQDMDHENMFWYRQDPGLGLRLIYFSYDVKMKEKGDIPEGYSVSREKKERFSLILESASTNQTSMYLCASRRTGGNQPQHFGDGTRLSIL.